The present entry profiles one T cell receptor beta chain with its context. Its antigen remains unknown. The sample comes from a study of shared clonotypes between healthy human individuals. Points from the study as a whole: A small donor pool kept down the genetic and exposure-history diversity that was represented.

Method: immunoSEQ multiplex PCR; TCRdb's copy keeps in-frame clones and lacks some. The repertoire holds around 990,000 clones, 60% to 80% seen once, with approximately 0.95% in the top ten. V was cut by 4 bases and J by 8 bases, with 14 bases left in between. This CDR3 has 13 amino acids. Germline-derived CDR1 and CDR2 are MDHEN and SYDVKM. The receptor was isolated from a man aged 18 to 29 in good health. Some clones in this sample may be carry-over from other donors' samples. This chain connects TRBV28 to TRBJ1-1; the D gene is possibly TRBD1 (5 bases). The sample consisted of memory CD4+ T cells from PBMCs. Subset described: CD45RA-negative fraction. CDR3 sequence (DNA): TGTGCCAGCAGTTCCTTCTCCCGGGGGGAAGCTTTCTTT. This translates into CASSSFSRGEAFF.